This T cell receptor (beta chain) was observed in a study of T cell repertoires in cytomegalovirus infection. For the study at large: Carrying CMV and the relevant HLA type showed in public TCR beta signatures. Whole-study results and caveats: CMV-specific TCR beta clonotypes restricted by HLA-C were the ones dominating the ex vivo response.

The J segment lost 7 bases and the V segment lost 0 bases, leaving 12 bases of the junction unmatched. The CDR3 contains 18 residues. Germline assignment: CDR1 MNHEY and CDR2 SVGAGI. A remark on this clonotype: The antigen is undetermined.

Using its own MiXCR run on the reads, TCRdb lists one record per CDR3 protein. This table has roughly 500,000 distinct CDR3 sequences, 42% appearing once. V gene TRBV6-5 combines with J gene TRBJ2-1; 10 nucleotides align to TRBD2. Sequencing used cultured PBMCs, obtained from culture after CMV antigen stimulation. The TCR sequence derives from a human donor in good health (CMV status not recorded). Some clones in this sample may be carry-over from other donors' samples. The CDR3 region is CASSYSISASGSWNEQFF. As DNA, the CDR3 is TGTGCCAGCAGTTACTCGATTTCCGCTAGCGGGAGCTGGAATGAGCAGTTCTTC.